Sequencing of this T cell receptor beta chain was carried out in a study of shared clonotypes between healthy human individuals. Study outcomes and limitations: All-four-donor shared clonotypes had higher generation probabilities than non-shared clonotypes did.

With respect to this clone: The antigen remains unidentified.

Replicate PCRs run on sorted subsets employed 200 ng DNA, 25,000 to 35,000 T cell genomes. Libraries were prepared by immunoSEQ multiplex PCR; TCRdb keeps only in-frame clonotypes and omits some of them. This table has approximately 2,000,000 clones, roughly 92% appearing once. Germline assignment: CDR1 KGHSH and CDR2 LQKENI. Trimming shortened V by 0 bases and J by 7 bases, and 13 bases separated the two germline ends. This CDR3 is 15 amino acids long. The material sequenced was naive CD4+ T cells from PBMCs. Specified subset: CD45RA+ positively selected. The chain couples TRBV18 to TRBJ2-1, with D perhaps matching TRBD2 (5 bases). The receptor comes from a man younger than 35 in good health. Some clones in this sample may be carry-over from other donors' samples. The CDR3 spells CASSPPSEGWNEQFF. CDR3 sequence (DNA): TGTGCCAGCTCACCACCTAGCGAGGGATGGAATGAGCAGTTCTTC.